Below are 24 T cell receptor beta chains sequenced from a single sample in a study of cytomegalovirus exposure and HLA in healthy donors. Researchers ran the PCR with 60 Vbeta and 13 Jbeta primers. The assay was immunoSEQ multiplex PCR, and TCRdb's table has in-frame clones only and misses some. The table has some 160,000 clones, more than 65% seen once. Sequenced: PBMCs. These TCRs come from a man aged 45-65 years in good health and CMV-seropositive.

The rearrangement links TRBV19 to TRBJ1-1; no firm D call. Trimming took 5 bases from V and 4 from J, leaving 14 bases between them. The V gene's germline CDR1 is LNHDA and CDR2 SQIVND (reference sequence). The CDR3 consists of 14 residues. The CDR3, as DNA: TGTGCCAGTAGTCCAAGGGTTGAGGGCACTGAAGCTTTCTTT. Translated, it gives CASSPRVEGTEAFF.

The gene calls are TRBV5-6 and TRBJ2-3; 11 positions agree with TRBD2. The CDR3 runs 17 residues. The germline V gene encodes CDR1 SGHDT and CDR2 YYEEEE. After removal of 0 bases from V and 1 base from J, the junction contained 4 bases not matched to a gene. The CDR3: CASSLAGGLAGTDTQYF. In nucleotides, the CDR3 is TGTGCCAGCAGCTTGGCCGGGGGACTAGCGGGCACAGATACGCAGTATTTT.

The V gene is TRBV18, the J gene TRBJ1-3, with no clear D. With 4 bases removed from V and 1 base from J, the gap between germline ends came to 11 bases. The CDR3 sequence is 15 residues long. CDR1 and CDR2 (germline): KGHSH, LQKENI. The CDR3 nucleotides are TGTGCCAGCTCACTAAGTTTACAATCTGGAAACACCATATATTTT. It encodes CASSLSLQSGNTIYF.

The chain links TRBV6-4 to TRBJ1-1; perhaps TRBD1 as D (5 bases). CDR3 size: 13 residues. Germline CDR1 reads MRHNA; CDR2 reads SNTAGT. Trimming took off 8 bases at V and 5 bases at J, with 15 bases between the two ends. The CDR3 coding sequence is TGTGCCAGCTCACCCAGGGCGGGGACTGAAGCTTTCTTT. It translates to CASSPRAGTEAFF.

This clone was seen only once. The chain joins TRBV6-5 to TRBJ2-5; D may be TRBD1 (6 bases). Looked up from germline, CDR1 is MNHEY and CDR2 is SVGAGI. Trimming took off 2 bases at V and 9 bases at J, with 13 bases between the two ends. CDR3 length: 13 amino acids. CDR3 sequence: CASSYRQVSAQYF. The CDR3 nucleotides are TGTGCCAGCAGTTACAGACAGGTCTCAGCCCAGTACTTC.

This sequence joins TRBV6-1 and TRBJ2-6; D remains ambiguous. The CDR3 is made up of 14 amino acids. V was clipped by 6 bases and J by 3 bases, with 9 bases between them. CDR1 and CDR2 (germline): MNHNS, SASEGT. Here the CDR3 reads CASSVDIGANVLTF. The CDR3 nucleotides read TGTGCCAGCAGCGTTGACATTGGGGCCAACGTCCTGACTTTC.

The chain joins TRBV7-9 to TRBJ2-7; D perhaps matches TRBD2 (5 bases). Per germline, CDR1 SEHNR and CDR2 FQNEAQ (reference sequence). This CDR3 spans 13 amino acids. The ends were cut back, 4 bases at V and 3 bases at J, with 10 bases in the middle. CDR3: CASSSSGVYEQYF. CDR3 bases: TGTGCCAGCAGCTCGTCCGGGGTCTACGAGCAGTACTTC.

The V call is TRBV30, the J call TRBJ1-1; D remains ambiguous. CDR1 and CDR2 from the germline V gene are GTSNPN and SVGIG (reference sequence). V was pared by 0 bases and J by 1 base, with 9 bases between. The CDR3 runs 14 residues. DNA of the CDR3: TGTGCCTGGAGTGTAGCCCGAAAGAACACTGAAGCTTTCTTT. Translated, it gives CAWSVARKNTEAFF.

The chain recombines TRBV5-6 with TRBJ2-1, with 8 positions matching TRBD1. The junction had 2 bases not matched to a gene; V was cut back by 5 bases and J by 7 bases. Germline V lookup: CDR1 SGHDT, CDR2 YYEEEE. The CDR3 runs to 12 residues. The CDR3 sequence is CASSTGGNEQFF. The CDR3 nucleotides are TGTGCCAGCAGTACAGGGGGGAATGAGCAGTTCTTC.

The table lists this clone with a count of one. This chain uses TRBV18 with TRBJ1-1; TRBD1 matches at 8 bases. The CDR3 covers 16 residues. V lost 2 bases to trimming and J lost 4 bases; unmatched junction nucleotides: 9. Germline V gene data show CDR1 as KGHSH and CDR2 as LQKENI. Written as DNA, the CDR3 is TGTGCCAGCTCACCAGCTTCAGGGGGCTTGGGCACTGAAGCTTTCTTT. It yields the protein CASSPASGGLGTEAFF.

In the case of this clone: One junction end does not reproduce the germline sequence, and a read error may be involved. This chain's CDR3 is CASSLWTGEGKTVF. The CDR3 DNA reads TGTGCCAGCAGCTTGTGGACAGGGGAGGGAAAAACTGTTTTT. The gene calls are TRBV7-3 and TRBJ1-4; TRBD1 matches 9 bases. There are 14 residues in the CDR3. Germline V gene sequence: CDR1 SGHTA, CDR2 FQGTGA.

This clone was detected once. The J gene is TRBJ1-1, the V gene TRBV10-1; D is undetermined. The germline V gene encodes CDR1 WNHNN and CDR2 SYGVQD (reference sequence). V was shortened by 0 bases and J by 4 bases, with 12 bases between the two germline ends. This CDR3 is built from 15 residues. CDR3 amino acids: CASSESPGGITEAFF. The DNA for the CDR3 is TGCGCCAGCAGTGAGTCCCCGGGAGGGATCACTGAAGCTTTCTTT.

The gene calls are TRBV5-5 and TRBJ1-2; 9 positions match TRBD1. The CDR3 consists of 14 residues. Germline-derived CDR1 and CDR2 are SGHKS and YYEKEE (reference sequence). Trimming took 4 bases from V and 6 from J; bases not matched to a gene: 7. The CDR3 DNA is TGTGCCAGCAGCCGGGACAGGGCGATGGATGGCTACACCTTC. Residues: CASSRDRAMDGYTF.

V and J are TRBV19 and TRBJ2-3; 8 bases line up with TRBD2. V was pared by 3 bases and J by 2 bases, with 4 bases of the junction left unmatched. This CDR3 is 15 amino acids long. CDR1 is LNHDA and CDR2 is SQIVND in the germline V gene (reference sequence). CDR3 sequence reads: CASSISGGVTDTQYF. In DNA, the CDR3 is TGTGCCAGTAGTATCTCGGGGGGGGTCACAGATACGCAGTATTTT.

This clone occurred once. The chain links TRBV19 to TRBJ1-5; 9 bases line up with TRBD1. Germline V gene lookup returns CDR1 LNHDA and CDR2 SQIVND (reference sequence). Trimming took 6 bases from V and 6 from J; bases not matched to a gene: 12. This CDR3 has 16 amino acids. The DNA for the CDR3 is TGTGCCAGTAGACCGGGACAGGGATTGAGAAGTCAGCCCCAGCATTTT. Protein product: CASRPGQGLRSQPQHF.

This clone was seen just once. The V and J genes are TRBV6-5 and TRBJ2-5; D remains unclear. V dropped 5 bases and J dropped 5 bases, with 12 bases sitting between them. CDR3 length: 13 residues. Germline V gives CDR1 MNHEY, CDR2 SVGAGI. CDR3 nucleotides: TGTGCCAGCAGTCCGGTGGGCCGGGAGACCCAGTACTTC. Translation gives CASSPVGRETQYF.

This chain uses TRBV7-6 with TRBJ2-5, with TRBD2 matching over 9 bases. Unmatched junction bases numbered 9, after V lost 7 bases and J lost 6 bases. CDR3 length equals 14 residues. CDR1 is SGHVS and CDR2 is FNYEAQ in the germline V gene. CDR3 DNA: TGTGCCAGCAAGGGGCGGGAGGGGAGTCAGACCCAGTACTTC. It encodes CASKGREGSQTQYF.

The chain links TRBV29-1 to TRBJ2-1, with D possibly TRBD2 on 5 matching bases. This CDR3 is built from 15 residues. CDR1 is SQVTM, CDR2 ANQGSEA, per germline. Trimming left V 4 bases short and J 0 bases short, with 13 bases between. DNA of the CDR3: TGCAGCGTTGTGAAAGCGGAGTCCTCCTACAATGAGCAGTTCTTC. It specifies CSVVKAESSYNEQFF.

The rearrangement uses TRBV5-1 and TRBJ2-1; weak D call: TRBD1 (5 bases). Germline V CDR1 and CDR2: SGHRS, YFSETQ. This CDR3 region has 13 residues. The ends were cut back, 5 bases at V and 4 bases at J, with 10 bases in the middle. The CDR3 DNA follows: TGCGCCAGCAGATCCGGACATTACAATGAGCAGTTCTTC. Amino acid sequence: CASRSGHYNEQFF.

The chain employs TRBV11-2 and TRBJ1-2; a weak D match, TRBD1 (5 bases). Germline V CDR1 and CDR2: SGHAT, FQNNGV. The CDR3 contains 15 residues. The V end lost 4 bases, the J end lost 0 bases, and 12 bases lay between the germline ends. The CDR3 region is CASSWDGRANYGYTF. The CDR3 region has the DNA TGTGCCAGCAGCTGGGACGGGAGAGCTAACTATGGCTACACCTTC.

V and J are TRBV4-1 and TRBJ1-5; D is unresolved. V was clipped by 4 bases and J by 5 bases, with 18 bases between them. Looked up from germline, CDR1 is MGHRA and CDR2 is YSYEKL. The CDR3 has 16 residues. CDR3 in amino acids: CASSLTPERVDQPQHF. CDR3 DNA sequence: TGCGCCAGCAGCCTCACCCCCGAGAGGGTAGATCAGCCCCAGCATTTT.

The chain carries TRBV19 and TRBJ1-2, with 12 bases identical to TRBD1. The CDR3 covers 17 residues. Germline-derived CDR1 and CDR2 are LNHDA and SQIVND (reference sequence). The trim removed 8 bases at V and 2 bases at J, leaving 12 bases unmatched. Written as DNA, the CDR3 is TGTGCCAGTCAAGCAGCCGGGACAGGGGGCCGGAACTATGGCTACACCTTC. Translating gives CASQAAGTGGRNYGYTF.

J is TRBJ2-7 and V is TRBV27; 10 bases are shared with TRBD1. Germline V lookup: CDR1 MNHEY, CDR2 SMNVEV (reference sequence). Trimming at V came to 3 bases and at J to 6 bases, leaving 2 bases not matched to a gene. This CDR3 region has 13 residues. CDR3 sequence (DNA): TGTGCCAGCAGTTTTTGGACAGGGGGCGAGCAGTACTTC. The encoded protein is CASSFWTGGEQYF.

The chain is built from TRBV6-6 and TRBJ2-7; D is undetermined. Germline CDR1 is MNHNY and CDR2 is SVGAGI (reference sequence). CDR3 length: 13 residues. The chain's CDR3 is CASRYLEDYEQYV. The CDR3 region has the DNA TGTGCCAGCAGATACTTGGAAGACTACGAGCAGTACGTC.